The sequence of this TCR beta chain was determined in a study of T cells in tuberculosis. Broader study findings: GMM-specific TCRs were nearer to active tuberculosis alpha repertoires, suggesting expansion.

A word on this clone: Antigen: not known.

The CDR3 loop spans 18 amino acids. V dropped 1 base and J dropped 3; count of bases not matched to a gene: 5. Germline assignment: CDR1 MGHRA and CDR2 YSYEKL. Produced via immunoSEQ multiplex PCR; TCRdb's table is partial and in-frame only. The table lists tens of thousands of clones, approximately 93% of them singletons. The sample was PBMCs. This chain joins TRBV4-1 and TRBJ2-6; 11 bases fit TRBD2. The receptor was isolated from a donor between 10 and 29 years old with latent tuberculosis or without tuberculosis infection. The CDR3 sequence: CASSQVLAGDFGANVLTF. The CDR3 DNA sequence: TGCGCCAGCAGCCAAGTACTAGCGGGAGATTTTGGGGCCAACGTCCTGACTTTC.